Shown below are 17 T cell receptor beta chains from a single sample sequenced in a study of graft-versus-host responses after intestinal transplantation. Sequencing was performed with immunoSEQ multiplex PCR; in TCRdb, only in-frame clones are kept and a portion is missing. The sample records around 100,000 clones, about 92% being singletons. No antigen is known for these receptors. The input for sequencing was unstimulated CD8+ T cells sorted from spleen or lymph node cells, taken before transplant. The receptors here all came from a human donor who was the organ donor for an intestinal transplant.

Points on this clone: Because the CDR3 is missing its conserved closing phenylalanine or tryptophan, this is likely a read error. The chain employs TRBV6-1 and TRBJ1-2, with 7 bases that match TRBD1. CDR3 length: 13 residues. In germline, CDR1 is MNHNS, CDR2 SASEGT. V dropped 7 bases and J dropped 6; count of bases not matched to a gene: 8. CDR3 protein: CASTLQGSNGYTL. For the CDR3, the DNA is TGTGCCAGCACCCTACAGGGGAGTAATGGCTACACCCTC.

The rearrangement links TRBV28 to TRBJ2-5; 7 bases are a match to TRBD2. J lost 1 base, V lost 3 bases, and 5 bases had no gene match. The CDR3 contains 15 residues. Germline V lookup: CDR1 MDHEN, CDR2 SYDVKM. Here the CDR3 reads CASSLLTSPQETQYF. The CDR3 region has the DNA TGTGCCAGCAGTTTGCTGACTAGCCCCCAAGAGACCCAGTACTTC.

CDR3 protein: CASSWSFNYGYTF. CDR3 in DNA: TGTGCCAGCAGTTGGTCGTTCAACTATGGCTACACCTTC. The chain carries TRBV6-5 and TRBJ1-2, with D unresolved. Germline values: CDR1 MNHEY, CDR2 SVGAGI. V was cut by 4 bases and J by 2 bases, with 8 bases left in between. This CDR3 spans 13 amino acids.

This clone was picked up a small number of times. The genes are TRBV4-3 and TRBJ2-7; no reliable D call. This CDR3 is built from 15 residues. With 0 bases removed from V and 1 base from J, the gap between germline ends came to 10 bases. CDR1 and CDR2 from the germline V gene are LGHNA and YSLEER. CDR3 amino acids: CASSQEWAESYEQYF. The CDR3 DNA follows: TGCGCCAGCAGCCAAGAATGGGCGGAGTCCTACGAGCAGTACTTC.

V gene TRBV9 combines with J gene TRBJ2-1; TRBD1 matches 8 bases. Germline V gene lookup returns CDR1 SGDLS and CDR2 YYNGEE. Trimming at V came to 3 bases and at J to 8 bases, leaving 7 bases not matched to a gene. The CDR3 is 14 residues long. The CDR3 here is CASSGTGFRDEQFF. The CDR3 coding sequence is TGTGCCAGCAGCGGGACAGGGTTTAGGGATGAGCAGTTCTTC.

The V call is TRBV19, the J call TRBJ2-7, with D maybe TRBD2 (5 bases). The germline V gene has CDR1 LNHDA and CDR2 SQIVND (reference sequence). Trimming cost V 3 bases and J 0 bases, with 15 bases left between them. The CDR3 is made up of 16 amino acids. The CDR3 loop is CASSISYGAASYEQYF. The CDR3 nucleotides are TGTGCCAGTAGTATTTCGTACGGAGCGGCCTCCTACGAGCAGTACTTC.

As DNA, the CDR3 is TGCGCCAGCAGCCAAGATCTGGGACTAGCCGCCTACGAGCAGTACTTC. This sequence encodes CASSQDLGLAAYEQYF. The chain is built from TRBV4-3 and TRBJ2-7; 9 bases match TRBD2. Trimming at V came to 0 bases and at J to 2 bases, leaving 5 bases not matched to a gene. The CDR3 consists of 16 residues. Germline assignment: CDR1 LGHNA and CDR2 YSLEER.

CDR3 in DNA: TGTGCCAGCAGTGAAAGGGACAGGGATGGCTACACCTTC. Protein: CASSERDRDGYTF. V gene TRBV2 combines with J gene TRBJ1-2, with 9 bases identical to TRBD1. Germline-derived CDR1 and CDR2 are SNHLY and FYNNEI. Trimming at V came to 2 bases and at J to 6 bases, leaving 1 base not matched to a gene. This CDR3 spans 13 amino acids.

The chain recombines TRBV4-1 with TRBJ2-1, with D unclear. Trimming removed 8 bases at V and 0 bases at J, with 8 bases between. The germline V gene encodes CDR1 MGHRA and CDR2 YSYEKL. The length of the CDR3 is 13 residues. CDR3 sequence: CASGSSSYNEQFF. The CDR3 DNA reads TGCGCCAGCGGGTCGAGCTCCTACAATGAGCAGTTCTTC.

The CDR3 bases are TGCAGCGTTGACCCGGACAGGGCTAACTATGGCTACACCTTC. Translating it yields CSVDPDRANYGYTF. This chain joins TRBV29-1 and TRBJ1-2, with TRBD1 matching 8 bases. Trimming took 3 bases from V and 0 from J; bases not matched to a gene: 3. The CDR3 extends over 14 amino acids. Germline loops: CDR1 SQVTM, CDR2 ANQGSEA. Full variable domain (missing parts from reference TRBV29-1 and TRBJ1-2): SAVISQKPSRDICQRGTSLTIQCQVDSQVTMMFWYRQQPGQSLTLIATANQGSEATYESGFVIDKFPISRPNLTFSTLTVSNMSPEDSSIYLCSVDPDRANYGYTFGSGTRLTVV.

Comments on this clone: Other DNA sequences in this specimen translate into the identical CDR3. J is TRBJ1-3 and V is TRBV29-1, with D hard to call. The germline V and J ends were trimmed by 4 bases and 2 bases, with 6 bases remaining between them. Germline values: CDR1 SQVTM, CDR2 ANQGSEA. The length of the CDR3 is 12 residues. CDR3 DNA: TGCAGCGTTGGACTCGCTGGAAACACCATATATTTT. Its protein product is CSVGLAGNTIYF.

This chain joins TRBV7-2 and TRBJ2-5; 14 bases are a match to TRBD2. V shed 5 bases, J shed 4 bases, and the junction held 12 bases outside the gene matches. The CDR3 covers 18 residues. The germline V gene encodes CDR1 SGHTA and CDR2 FQGNSA. Here the CDR3 reads CASSTRLAGGPYIETQYF. In DNA, the CDR3 is TGTGCCAGCAGCACAAGACTAGCGGGAGGGCCTTATATAGAGACCCAGTACTTC. The variable domain in full, completed from reference TRBV7-2 and TRBJ2-5, reads GAGVSQSPSNKVTEKGKDVELRCDPISGHTALYWYRQSLGQGLEFLIYFQGNSAPDKSGLPSDRFSAERTGGSVSTLTIQRTQQEDSAVYLCASSTRLAGGPYIETQYFGPGTRLLVL.

The chain joins TRBV11-2 to TRBJ2-7, with 8 bases that match TRBD1. This CDR3 contains 13 residues. CDR1 and CDR2 (germline): SGHAT, FQNNGV. The V gene end was trimmed by 4 bases and the J gene end by 12 bases; junction bases not matched to a gene: 11. For the CDR3, the DNA is TGTGCCAGCAGCTCCGCTCCCCCCGGGACAGGGTACTTC. This translates into CASSSAPPGTGYF.

The V gene is TRBV5-6, the J gene TRBJ2-5; tentatively, D is TRBD2 (6 bases). Trimming shortened V by 4 bases and J by 2 bases, and 12 bases separated the two germline ends. The CDR3 has 14 residues. CDR1 and CDR2 from the germline V gene are SGHDT and YYEEEE. The CDR3 loop is CASSDTRGQETQYF. The CDR3, as DNA: TGTGCCAGCAGCGATACCCGGGGGCAAGAGACCCAGTACTTC.

This chain links TRBV9 with TRBJ2-2; weak D call: TRBD2 (5 bases). There are 15 residues in the CDR3. Trimming shortened V by 0 bases and J by 3 bases, and 9 bases separated the two germline ends. Per germline, CDR1 SGDLS and CDR2 YYNGEE. The CDR3 coding sequence is TGTGCCAGCAGCGTAGGAGGGAGCGACACCGGGGAGCTGTTTTTT. Translated, it gives CASSVGGSDTGELFF.

The chain carries TRBV7-2 and TRBJ2-1; TRBD2 is a possible D gene (6 bases). V dropped 2 bases and J dropped 9 bases, with 20 bases sitting between them. CDR1 is SGHTA and CDR2 is FQGNSA in the germline V gene. The CDR3 has 16 amino acids. This CDR3 is CASSLNVRGIHTEQFF. Written as DNA, the CDR3 is TGTGCCAGCAGCTTAAACGTACGGGGGATCCACACTGAGCAGTTCTTC.

The rearrangement uses TRBV11-2 and TRBJ2-7; D may correspond to TRBD1 or TRBD2 (5 bases each). This CDR3 region has 14 residues. Germline V CDR1 and CDR2: SGHAT, FQNNGV. Trimming cost V 4 bases and J 0 bases, with 10 bases left between them. The CDR3 reads CASSSSGHSYEQYF. CDR3 nucleotide sequence: TGTGCCAGCAGCTCCAGCGGACACTCCTACGAGCAGTACTTC.